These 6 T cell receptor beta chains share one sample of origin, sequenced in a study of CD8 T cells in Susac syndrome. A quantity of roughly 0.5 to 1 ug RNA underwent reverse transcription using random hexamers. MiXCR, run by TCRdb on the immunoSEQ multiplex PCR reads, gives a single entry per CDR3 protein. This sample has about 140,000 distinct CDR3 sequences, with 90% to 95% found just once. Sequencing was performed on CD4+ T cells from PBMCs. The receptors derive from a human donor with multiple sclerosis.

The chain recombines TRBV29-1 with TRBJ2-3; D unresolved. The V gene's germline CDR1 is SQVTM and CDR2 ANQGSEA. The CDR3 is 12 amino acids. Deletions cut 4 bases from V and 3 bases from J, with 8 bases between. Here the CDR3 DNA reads TGCAGCGTTGGGGCTACGACAGATACGCAGTATTTT. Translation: CSVGATTDTQYF.

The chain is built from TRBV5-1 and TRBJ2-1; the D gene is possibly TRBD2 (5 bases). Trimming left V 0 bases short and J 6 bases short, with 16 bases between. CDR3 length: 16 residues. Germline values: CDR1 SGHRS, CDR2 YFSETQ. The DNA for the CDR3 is TGCGCCAGCAGCTTGGCCCCCTCGGGAAACGTCAATGAGCAGTTCTTC. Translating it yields CASSLAPSGNVNEQFF.

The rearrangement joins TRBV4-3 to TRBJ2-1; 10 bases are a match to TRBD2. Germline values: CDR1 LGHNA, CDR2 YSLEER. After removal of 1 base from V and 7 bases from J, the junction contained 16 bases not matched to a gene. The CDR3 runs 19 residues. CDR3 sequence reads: CASSQGISIGTSVTNEQFF. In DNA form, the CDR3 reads TGCGCCAGCAGCCAAGGAATCTCGATCGGGACTAGCGTTACGAATGAGCAGTTCTTC.

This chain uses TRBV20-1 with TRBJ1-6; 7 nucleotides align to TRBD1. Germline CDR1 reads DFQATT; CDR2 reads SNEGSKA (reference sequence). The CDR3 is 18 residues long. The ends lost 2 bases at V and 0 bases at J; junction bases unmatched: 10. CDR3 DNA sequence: TGCAGTGCTAGACCCCACCCGGGACAGAGCTCCTATAATTCACCCCTCCACTTT. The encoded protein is CSARPHPGQSSYNSPLHF.

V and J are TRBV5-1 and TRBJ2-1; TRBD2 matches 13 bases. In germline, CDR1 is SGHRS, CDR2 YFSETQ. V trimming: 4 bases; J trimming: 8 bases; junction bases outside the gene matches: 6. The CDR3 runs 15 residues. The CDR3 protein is CASSQGGLAGDEQFF. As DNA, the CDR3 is TGCGCCAGCAGCCAGGGCGGACTAGCGGGAGATGAGCAGTTCTTC.

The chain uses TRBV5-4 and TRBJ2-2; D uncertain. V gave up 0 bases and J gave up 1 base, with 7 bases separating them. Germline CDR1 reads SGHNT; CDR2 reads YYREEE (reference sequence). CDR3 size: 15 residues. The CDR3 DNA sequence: TGTGCCAGCAGCTTGGGGGCAGGGAACACCGGGGAGCTGTTTTTT. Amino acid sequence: CASSLGAGNTGELFF.